The sequence of this T cell receptor (beta chain) was determined in a study of T-cell reconstitution after alpha-beta-depleted transplantation in children. Study conclusions and caveats: One year post-transplant, T-cell counts and diversity were largely derived from T cells produced anew. Expanded clones from the graft, numbering several hundred, reportedly supplied alpha-beta T cells about two months after transplant. Surviving recipient T cells and intrathymic progenitors accounted for some patients' high TCRbeta diversity at day 60.

Researchers prepared the TCRbeta library using unique molecular identifiers, the study reports. TCRdb independently ran MiXCR on the PCR reads; one entry per CDR3 protein. The data show hundreds of thousands of distinct CDR3 sequences, about a sixth seen once. Trimming removed 6 bases from V and 3 bases from J, with 17 bases in between. The CDR3 has 15 amino acids. Germline loops: CDR1 LGHNA, CDR2 YNFKEQ. A word on this clonotype: Its antigen is as yet unknown.

The sequences come from PBMCs, mostly from graft donor cells, collected 360 days after TCRalphabeta/CD19-depleted stem cell transplant. The TCR was taken from a male patient under 10 years old who had a stem cell transplant for acute lymphoblastic leukemia, so the T cells may come from the graft donor. The chain couples TRBV4-2 to TRBJ1-1; unclear D gene. CDR3 nucleotide sequence: TGTGCCAGCAGGCCGTCACACATCGAGGACACTGAAGCTTTCTTT. Amino acid sequence: CASRPSHIEDTEAFF.